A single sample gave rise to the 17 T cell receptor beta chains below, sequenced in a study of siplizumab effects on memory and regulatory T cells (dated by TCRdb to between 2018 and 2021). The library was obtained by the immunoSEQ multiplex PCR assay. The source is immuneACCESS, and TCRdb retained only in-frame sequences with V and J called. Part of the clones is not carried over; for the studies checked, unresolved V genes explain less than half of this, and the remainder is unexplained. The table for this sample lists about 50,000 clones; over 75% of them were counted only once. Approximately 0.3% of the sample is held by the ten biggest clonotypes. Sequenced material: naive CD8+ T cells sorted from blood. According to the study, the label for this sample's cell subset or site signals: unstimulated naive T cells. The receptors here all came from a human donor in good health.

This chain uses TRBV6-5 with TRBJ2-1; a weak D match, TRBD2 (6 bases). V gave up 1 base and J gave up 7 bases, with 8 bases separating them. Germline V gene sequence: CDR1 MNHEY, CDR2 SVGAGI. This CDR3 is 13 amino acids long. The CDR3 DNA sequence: TGTGCCAGCAGTTACTATGGGGGGAATGAGCAGTTCTTC. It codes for CASSYYGGNEQFF.

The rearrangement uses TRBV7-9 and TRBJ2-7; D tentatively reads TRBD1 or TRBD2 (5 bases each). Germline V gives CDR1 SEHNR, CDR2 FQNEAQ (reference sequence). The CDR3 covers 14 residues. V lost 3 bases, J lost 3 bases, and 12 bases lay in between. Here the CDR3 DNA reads TGTGCCAGCAGCTTGCCAGGGACCCACTACGAGCAGTACTTC. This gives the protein CASSLPGTHYEQYF.

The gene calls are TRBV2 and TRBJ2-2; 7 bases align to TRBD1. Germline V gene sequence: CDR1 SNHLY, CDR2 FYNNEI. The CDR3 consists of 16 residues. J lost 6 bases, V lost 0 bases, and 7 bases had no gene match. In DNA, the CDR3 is TGTGCCAGCAGTGAAGCGGACAGGTCGTTCGCCGGGGAGCTGTTTTTT. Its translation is CASSEADRSFAGELFF. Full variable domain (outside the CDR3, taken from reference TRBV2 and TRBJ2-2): EPEVTQTPSHQVTQMGQEVILRCVPISNHLYFYWYRQILGQKVEFLVSFYNNEISEKSEIFDDQFSVERPDGSNFTLKIRSTKLEDSAMYFCASSEADRSFAGELFFGEGSRLTVL.

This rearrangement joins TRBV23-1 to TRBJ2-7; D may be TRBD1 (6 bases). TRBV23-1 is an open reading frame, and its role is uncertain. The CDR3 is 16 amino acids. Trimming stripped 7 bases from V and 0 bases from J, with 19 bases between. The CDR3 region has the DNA TGCGCCAGCACCCGAAGTTCGGGACAAAGCTCCTACGAGCAGTACTTC. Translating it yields CASTRSSGQSSYEQYF.

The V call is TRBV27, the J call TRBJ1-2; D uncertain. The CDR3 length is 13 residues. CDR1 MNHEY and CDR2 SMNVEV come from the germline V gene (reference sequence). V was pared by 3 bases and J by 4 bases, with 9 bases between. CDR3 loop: CASSFQRAYGYTF. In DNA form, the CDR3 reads TGTGCCAGCAGTTTTCAAAGGGCCTATGGCTACACCTTC.

The DNA for the CDR3 is TGTGCCAGCAGTTATGGGGTTTCTAATTCACCCCTCCACTTT. This gives the protein CASSYGVSNSPLHF. The chain combines TRBV6-5 with TRBJ1-6; no firm D call. V was shortened by 3 bases and J by 6 bases, with 9 bases between the two germline ends. Germline V gives CDR1 MNHEY, CDR2 SVGAGI. The length of the CDR3 is 14 residues.

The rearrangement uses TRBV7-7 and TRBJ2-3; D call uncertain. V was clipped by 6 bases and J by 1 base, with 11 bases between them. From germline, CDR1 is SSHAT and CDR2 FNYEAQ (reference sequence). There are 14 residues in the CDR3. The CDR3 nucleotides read TGTGCCAGCAGTGCCGAGGTAGGCACAGATACGCAGTATTTT. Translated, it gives CASSAEVGTDTQYF.

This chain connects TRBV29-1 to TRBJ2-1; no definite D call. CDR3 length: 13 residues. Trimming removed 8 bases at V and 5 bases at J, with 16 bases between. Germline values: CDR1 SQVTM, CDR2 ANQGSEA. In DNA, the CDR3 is TGCAGCCCTTTAATTCTGGGGAACAATGAGCAGTTCTTC. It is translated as CSPLILGNNEQFF.

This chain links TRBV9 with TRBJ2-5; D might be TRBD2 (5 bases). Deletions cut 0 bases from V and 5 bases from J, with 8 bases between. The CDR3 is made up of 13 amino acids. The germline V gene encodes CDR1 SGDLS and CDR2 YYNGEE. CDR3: CASSVEGSETQYF. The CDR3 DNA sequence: TGTGCCAGCAGCGTAGAAGGGAGCGAGACCCAGTACTTC.

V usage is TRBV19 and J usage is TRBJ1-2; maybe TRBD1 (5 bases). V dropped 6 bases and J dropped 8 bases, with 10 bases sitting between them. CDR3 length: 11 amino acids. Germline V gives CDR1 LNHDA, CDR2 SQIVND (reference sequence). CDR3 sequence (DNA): TGTGCCAGTAGCTCAGGGAGCGGCTACACCTTC. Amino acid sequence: CASSSGSGYTF.

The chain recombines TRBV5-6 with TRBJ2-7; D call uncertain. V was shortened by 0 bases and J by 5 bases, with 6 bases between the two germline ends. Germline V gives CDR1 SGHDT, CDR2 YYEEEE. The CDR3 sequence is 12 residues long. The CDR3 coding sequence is TGTGCCAGCAGCTTGGTCGCGAACGAGCAGTACTTC. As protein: CASSLVANEQYF.

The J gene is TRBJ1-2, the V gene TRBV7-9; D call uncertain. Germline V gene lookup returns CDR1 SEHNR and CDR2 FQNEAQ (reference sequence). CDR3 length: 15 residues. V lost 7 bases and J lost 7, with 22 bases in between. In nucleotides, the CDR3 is TGTGCCAGCACCCTCTCGCCACAGAACCACCCTGGCTACACCTTC. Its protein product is CASTLSPQNHPGYTF. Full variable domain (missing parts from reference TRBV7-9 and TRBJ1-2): DTGVSQNPRHKITKRGQNVTFRCDPISEHNRLYWYRQTLGQGPEFLTYFQNEAQLEKSRLLSDRFSAERPKGSFSTLEIQRTEQGDSAMYLCASTLSPQNHPGYTFGSGTRLTVV.

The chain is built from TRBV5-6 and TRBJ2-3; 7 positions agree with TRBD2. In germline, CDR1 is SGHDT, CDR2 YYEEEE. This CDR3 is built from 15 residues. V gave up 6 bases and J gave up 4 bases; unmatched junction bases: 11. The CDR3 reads CASTLRGGSADTQYF. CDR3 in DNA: TGTGCCAGCACCCTGAGGGGAGGGAGCGCAGATACGCAGTATTTT.

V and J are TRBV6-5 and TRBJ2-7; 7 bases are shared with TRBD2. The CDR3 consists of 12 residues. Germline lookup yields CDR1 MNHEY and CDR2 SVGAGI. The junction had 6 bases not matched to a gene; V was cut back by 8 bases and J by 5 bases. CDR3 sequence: CASGEGSDEQYF. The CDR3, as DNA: TGTGCCAGCGGGGAGGGCTCGGACGAGCAGTACTTC.

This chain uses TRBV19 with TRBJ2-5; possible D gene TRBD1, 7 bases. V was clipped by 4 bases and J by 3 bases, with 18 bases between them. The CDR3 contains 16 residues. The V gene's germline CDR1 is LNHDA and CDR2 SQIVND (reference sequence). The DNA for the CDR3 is TGTGCCAGTAGTACCCTACCTGGCAGGGGGGAAGAGACCCAGTACTTC. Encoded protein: CASSTLPGRGEETQYF. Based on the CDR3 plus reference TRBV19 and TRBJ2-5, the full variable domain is DGGITQSPKYLFRKEGQNVTLSCEQNLNHDAMYWYRQDPGQGLRLIYYSQIVNDFQKGDIAEGYSVSREKKESFPLTVTSAQKNPTAFYLCASSTLPGRGEETQYFGPGTRLLVL.

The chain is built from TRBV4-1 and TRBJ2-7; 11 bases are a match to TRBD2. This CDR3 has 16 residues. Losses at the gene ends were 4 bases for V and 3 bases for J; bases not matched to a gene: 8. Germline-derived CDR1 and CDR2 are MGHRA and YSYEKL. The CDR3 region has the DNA TGCGCCAGCAGCCGACTAGGGACTAGCGGAAACTACGAGCAGTACTTC. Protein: CASSRLGTSGNYEQYF.

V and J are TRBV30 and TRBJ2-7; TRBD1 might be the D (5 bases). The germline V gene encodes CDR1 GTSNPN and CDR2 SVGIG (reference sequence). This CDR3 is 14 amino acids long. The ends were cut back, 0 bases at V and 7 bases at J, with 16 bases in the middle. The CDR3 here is CAWSVYWGSREQYF. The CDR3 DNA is TGTGCCTGGAGTGTATACTGGGGCTCCCGAGAGCAGTACTTC.